Described below is a single TCR beta chain sequence and its context. The antigen is not known. V was pared by 5 bases and J by 2 bases, with 17 bases of the junction left unmatched. This CDR3 is built from 18 residues. Germline V gives CDR1 SGHTA, CDR2 FQGTGA. Genomic DNA constituted the template upon which TCR beta VDJ and CDR3 profiling was performed. TCRdb itself ran the reads through MiXCR, one entry per CDR3 protein. The table lists 110,000 or so distinct CDR3 sequences, under 65% of them singletons, with approximately 28% in the top ten. This record comes from a study of CD8+CD57+ T cells in acquired aplastic anemia. General study results and limits: The CD8+ Simpson's diversity of patients and controls was not significantly different.

Flow cytometry had shown expanded CD8+CD57+ cells in the patients chosen for sequencing. The blood sampling took place in patients who had so far received no therapy. This TCR came from a human donor with aplastic anemia. The chain links TRBV7-3 to TRBJ1-2; the match to TRBD1 covers 7 bases. Sequencing input: sorted CD4+, CD8+, or CD8+CD57+ T cells (not recorded which) from PBMCs. The CDR3 DNA is TGTGCCAGCAGCCAATCCCTAGGGGGCGCGGGAGGGAACTATGGCTACACCTTC. The encoded protein is CASSQSLGGAGGNYGYTF.